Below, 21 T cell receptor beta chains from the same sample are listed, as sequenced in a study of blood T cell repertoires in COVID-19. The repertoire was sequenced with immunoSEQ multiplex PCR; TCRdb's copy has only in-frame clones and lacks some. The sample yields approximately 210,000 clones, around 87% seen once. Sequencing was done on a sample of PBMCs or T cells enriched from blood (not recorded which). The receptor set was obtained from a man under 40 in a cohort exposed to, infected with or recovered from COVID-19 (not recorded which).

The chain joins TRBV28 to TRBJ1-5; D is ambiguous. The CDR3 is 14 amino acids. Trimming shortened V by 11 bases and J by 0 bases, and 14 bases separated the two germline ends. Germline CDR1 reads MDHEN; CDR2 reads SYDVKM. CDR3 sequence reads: CAALRESSNQPQHF. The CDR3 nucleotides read TGTGCCGCCTTAAGGGAGAGTAGCAATCAGCCCCAGCATTTT.

CDR3 region: CASSLGLAYNEQFF. The CDR3 nucleotides are TGTGCCAGTAGCCTGGGACTAGCCTACAATGAGCAGTTCTTC. The chain employs TRBV19 and TRBJ2-1, with 8 positions matching TRBD2. The CDR3 contains 14 residues. Trimming cost V 6 bases and J 2 bases; bases outside gene matches: 3. Germline CDR1 is LNHDA and CDR2 is SQIVND (reference sequence). The variable domain in full, completed from reference TRBV19 and TRBJ2-1, reads DGGITQSPKYLFRKEGQNVTLSCEQNLNHDAMYWYRQDPGQGLRLIYYSQIVNDFQKGDIAEGYSVSREKKESFPLTVTSAQKNPTAFYLCASSLGLAYNEQFFGPGTRLTVL.

CDR3 bases: TGTGCCAGCTCACCTGGGACAGGGGCGAGAAGCTCCTACGAGCAGTACTTC. It encodes CASSPGTGARSSYEQYF. J is TRBJ2-7 and V is TRBV18; 10 nucleotides align to TRBD1. From germline, CDR1 is KGHSH and CDR2 LQKENI. V gave up 3 bases and J gave up 0 bases; unmatched junction bases: 8. The CDR3 length is 17 residues.

The CDR3 reads CASSQIAGGPFDEQFF. Here the CDR3 DNA reads TGCGCCAGCAGCCAAATAGCGGGAGGACCCTTTGATGAGCAGTTCTTC. J is TRBJ2-1 and V is TRBV5-1; 10 bases agree with TRBD2. J lost 8 bases, V lost 4 bases, and 12 bases had no gene match. CDR3 length: 16 amino acids. CDR1 is SGHRS and CDR2 is YFSETQ in the germline V gene. Combining the CDR3 with reference TRBV5-1 and TRBJ2-1 gives the whole variable domain KAGVTQTPRYLIKTRGQQVTLSCSPISGHRSVSWYQQTPGQGLQFLFEYFSETQRNKGNFPGRFSGRQFSNSRSEMNVSTLELGDSALYLCASSQIAGGPFDEQFFGPGTRLTVL.

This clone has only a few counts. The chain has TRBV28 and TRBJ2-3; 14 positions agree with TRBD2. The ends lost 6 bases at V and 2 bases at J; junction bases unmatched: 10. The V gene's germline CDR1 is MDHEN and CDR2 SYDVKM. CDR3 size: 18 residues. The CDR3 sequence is CASSGRTSGRWDTDTQYF. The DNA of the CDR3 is TGTGCCAGCAGCGGACGGACTAGCGGGAGGTGGGACACAGATACGCAGTATTTT.

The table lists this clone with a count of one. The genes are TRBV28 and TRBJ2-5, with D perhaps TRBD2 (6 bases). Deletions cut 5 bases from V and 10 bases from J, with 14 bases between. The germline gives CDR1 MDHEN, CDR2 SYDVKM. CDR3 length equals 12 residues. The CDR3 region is CASSNTGEDQYF. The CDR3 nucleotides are TGTGCCAGCAGTAATACCGGGGAGGACCAGTACTTC.

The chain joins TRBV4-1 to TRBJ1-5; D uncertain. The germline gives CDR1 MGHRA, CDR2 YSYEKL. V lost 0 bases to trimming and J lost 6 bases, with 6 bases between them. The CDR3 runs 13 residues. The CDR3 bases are TGCGCCAGCAGCCAAGATCTCAGTCAGCCCCAGCATTTT. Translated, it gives CASSQDLSQPQHF.

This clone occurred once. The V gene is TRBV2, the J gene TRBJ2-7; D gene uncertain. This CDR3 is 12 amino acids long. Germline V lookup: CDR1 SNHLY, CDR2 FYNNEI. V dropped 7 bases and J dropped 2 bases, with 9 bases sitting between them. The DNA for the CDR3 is TGTGCCAGCACAGCGTATACCTACGAGCAGTACTTC. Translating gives CASTAYTYEQYF.

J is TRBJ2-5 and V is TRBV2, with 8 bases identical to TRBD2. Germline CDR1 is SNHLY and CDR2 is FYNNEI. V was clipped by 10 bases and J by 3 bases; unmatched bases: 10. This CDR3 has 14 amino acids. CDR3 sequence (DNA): TGTGCCACCATACTTCTAGCGGGTGAAGAGACCCAGTACTTC. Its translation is CATILLAGEETQYF.

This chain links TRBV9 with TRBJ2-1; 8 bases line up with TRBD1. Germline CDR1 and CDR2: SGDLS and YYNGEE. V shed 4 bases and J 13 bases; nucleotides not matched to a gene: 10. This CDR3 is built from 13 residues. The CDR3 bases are TGTGCCAGCAGCCCCCGGGGACAGGTCATCCAGTTCTTC. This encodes CASSPRGQVIQFF.

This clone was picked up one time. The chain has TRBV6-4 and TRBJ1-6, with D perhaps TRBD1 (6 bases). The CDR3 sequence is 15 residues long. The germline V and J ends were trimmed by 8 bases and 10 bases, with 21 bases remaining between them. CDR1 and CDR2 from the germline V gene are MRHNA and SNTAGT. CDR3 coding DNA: TGTGCCAGCGCAGTGATGGGGCAGGGGACCTCACCCCTCCACTTT. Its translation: CASAVMGQGTSPLHF.

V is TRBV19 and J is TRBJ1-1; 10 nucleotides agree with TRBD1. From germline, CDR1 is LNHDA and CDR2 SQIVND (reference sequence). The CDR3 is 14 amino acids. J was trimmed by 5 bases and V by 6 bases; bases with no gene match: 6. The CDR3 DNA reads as TGTGCCAGTAGCCGGACAGGGGGAAATACTGAAGCTTTCTTT. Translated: CASSRTGGNTEAFF. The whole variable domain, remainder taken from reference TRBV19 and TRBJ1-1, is DGGITQSPKYLFRKEGQNVTLSCEQNLNHDAMYWYRQDPGQGLRLIYYSQIVNDFQKGDIAEGYSVSREKKESFPLTVTSAQKNPTAFYLCASSRTGGNTEAFFGQGTRLTVV.

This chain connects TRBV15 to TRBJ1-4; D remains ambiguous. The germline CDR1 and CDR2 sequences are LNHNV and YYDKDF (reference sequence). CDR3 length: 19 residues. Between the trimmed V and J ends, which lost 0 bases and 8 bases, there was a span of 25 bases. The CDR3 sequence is CATSRDPSVGRALDEKLFF. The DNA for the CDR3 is TGTGCCACCAGCAGAGATCCCTCGGTAGGGAGGGCACTTGACGAAAAACTGTTTTTT.

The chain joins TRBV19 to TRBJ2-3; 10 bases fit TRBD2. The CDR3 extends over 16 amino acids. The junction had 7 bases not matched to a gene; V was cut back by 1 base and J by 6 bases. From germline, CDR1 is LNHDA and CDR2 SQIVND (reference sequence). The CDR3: CASSIVGTSGEDTQYF. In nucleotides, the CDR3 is TGTGCCAGTAGTATAGTGGGCACTAGCGGGGAGGATACGCAGTATTTT.

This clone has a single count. DNA of the CDR3: TGTGCCAGCAGCGAAGTAGCGGGAGACTACAATGAGCAGTTCTTC. This codes for CASSEVAGDYNEQFF. This chain links TRBV9 with TRBJ2-1, with 9 bases lining up with TRBD2. The V gene end was trimmed by 3 bases and the J gene end by 3 bases; junction bases not matched to a gene: 4. The CDR3 totals 15 residues. Germline CDR1 SGDLS, CDR2 YYNGEE.

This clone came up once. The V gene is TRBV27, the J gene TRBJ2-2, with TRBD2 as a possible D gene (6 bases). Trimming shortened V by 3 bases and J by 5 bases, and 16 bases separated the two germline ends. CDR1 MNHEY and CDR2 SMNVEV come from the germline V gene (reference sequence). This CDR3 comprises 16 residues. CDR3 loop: CASSLQTVSGTGELFF. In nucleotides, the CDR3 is TGTGCCAGCAGTTTGCAGACGGTGAGCGGGACCGGGGAGCTGTTTTTT.

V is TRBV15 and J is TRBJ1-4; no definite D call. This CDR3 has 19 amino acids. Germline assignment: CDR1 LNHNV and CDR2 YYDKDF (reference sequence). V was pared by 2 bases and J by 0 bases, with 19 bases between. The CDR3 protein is CATSRNRAGASATNEKLFF. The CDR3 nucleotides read TGTGCCACCAGCAGAAACCGAGCAGGTGCCTCTGCAACTAATGAAAAACTGTTTTTT.

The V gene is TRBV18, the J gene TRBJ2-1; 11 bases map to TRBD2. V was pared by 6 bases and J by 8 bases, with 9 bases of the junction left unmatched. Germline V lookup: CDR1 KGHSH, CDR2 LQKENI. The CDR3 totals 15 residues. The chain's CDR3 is CASSDGVAGGDEQFF. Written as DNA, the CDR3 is TGTGCCAGCTCCGACGGGGTAGCGGGAGGGGATGAGCAGTTCTTC.

The CDR3 nucleotides are TGTGCCAGCATCATTGACAGGGCGCGATTTAACTATGGCTACACCTTC. This gives the protein CASIIDRARFNYGYTF. V usage is TRBV2 and J usage is TRBJ1-2; 7 nucleotides align to TRBD1. V shed 7 bases, J shed 1 base, and the junction held 12 bases outside the gene matches. This CDR3 region has 16 residues. Per the germline V gene, CDR1 is SNHLY and CDR2 is FYNNEI. The variable domain in full, completed from reference TRBV2 and TRBJ1-2, reads EPEVTQTPSHQVTQMGQEVILRCVPISNHLYFYWYRQILGQKVEFLVSFYNNEISEKSEIFDDQFSVERPDGSNFTLKIRSTKLEDSAMYFCASIIDRARFNYGYTFGSGTRLTVV.

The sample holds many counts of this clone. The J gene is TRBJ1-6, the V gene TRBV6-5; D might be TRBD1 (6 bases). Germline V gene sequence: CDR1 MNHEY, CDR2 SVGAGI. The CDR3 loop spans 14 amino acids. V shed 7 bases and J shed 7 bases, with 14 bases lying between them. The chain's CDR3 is CASTNYRANSPLHF. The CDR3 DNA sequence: TGTGCCAGCACGAATTACAGGGCAAATTCACCCCTCCACTTT.

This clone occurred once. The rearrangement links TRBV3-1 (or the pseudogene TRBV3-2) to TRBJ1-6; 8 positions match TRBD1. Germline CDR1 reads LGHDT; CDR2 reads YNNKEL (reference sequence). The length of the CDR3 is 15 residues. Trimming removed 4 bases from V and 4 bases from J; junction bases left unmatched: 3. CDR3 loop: CASSLDRGYNSPLHF. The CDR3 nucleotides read TGTGCCAGCAGCCTAGACAGGGGTTATAATTCACCCCTCCACTTT.